Below, 25 T cell receptor beta chains from the same sample are listed, as sequenced in a study of blood T cell repertoires in COVID-19. Sequencing used immunoSEQ multiplex PCR; TCRdb keeps in-frame clones, though not all of them. The sample has some 170,000 clones, about 76% seen once; the top ten hold roughly 9.4%. Source material: peripheral blood. The receptors stem from a woman in her forties or fifties with active or convalescent COVID-19.

The V and J genes are TRBV18 and TRBJ2-1; D perhaps matches TRBD1 (5 bases). The CDR3 totals 12 residues. V dropped 1 base and J dropped 8 bases, with 6 bases sitting between them. Germline V gene lookup returns CDR1 KGHSH and CDR2 LQKENI. The CDR3 sequence: CASSPLTDEQFF. CDR3 DNA sequence: TGTGCCAGCTCACCACTGACAGATGAGCAGTTCTTC.

This clone was counted once. V and J are TRBV30 and TRBJ2-2; a possible D gene is TRBD2 (5 bases). The germline V and J ends were trimmed by 0 bases and 4 bases, with 9 bases remaining between them. This CDR3 contains 14 residues. Germline V gene lookup returns CDR1 GTSNPN and CDR2 SVGIG (reference sequence). The CDR3 region has the DNA TGTGCCTGGAGTGTACTAGTGAGCACCGGGGAGCTGTTTTTT. It is translated as CAWSVLVSTGELFF.

The chain employs TRBV19 and TRBJ1-1; 7 positions agree with TRBD1. Germline assignment: CDR1 LNHDA and CDR2 SQIVND (reference sequence). The J segment lost 1 base and the V segment lost 6 bases, leaving 5 bases of the junction unmatched. This CDR3 has 14 residues. The chain's CDR3 is CASSRGDRNTEAFF. The CDR3 bases are TGTGCCAGTAGCCGAGGGGACAGGAACACTGAAGCTTTCTTT. The full variable domain, in which reference TRBV19 and TRBJ1-1 provide the parts outside the CDR3, is DGGITQSPKYLFRKEGQNVTLSCEQNLNHDAMYWYRQDPGQGLRLIYYSQIVNDFQKGDIAEGYSVSREKKESFPLTVTSAQKNPTAFYLCASSRGDRNTEAFFGQGTRLTVV.

The chain uses TRBV28 and TRBJ1-2; D is uncertain. V shed 4 bases and J shed 4 bases, with 7 bases lying between them. Germline V gene sequence: CDR1 MDHEN, CDR2 SYDVKM. The CDR3 length is 12 residues. This CDR3 reads CASSSLFYGYTF. The CDR3 region has the DNA TGTGCCAGCAGTTCCCTTTTCTATGGCTACACCTTC.

The chain links TRBV3-1 (or the pseudogene TRBV3-2) to TRBJ1-2; D not resolved. The length of the CDR3 is 14 residues. Germline values: CDR1 LGHDT, CDR2 YNNKEL (reference sequence). Trimming took 0 bases from V and 8 from J, leaving 13 bases between them. The CDR3 reads CASSQDLRLRGYTF. DNA for the CDR3: TGTGCCAGCAGCCAAGACCTACGACTGAGAGGCTACACCTTC.

The chain uses TRBV23-1 and TRBJ2-5; TRBD2 matches 7 bases. TRBV23-1 is an ORF; its function is uncertain. J lost 5 bases, V lost 3 bases, and 9 bases had no gene match. The CDR3 is 15 residues long. CDR3 residues: CASSQPLLASETQYF. DNA of the CDR3: TGCGCCAGCAGTCAGCCTTTACTAGCGTCCGAGACCCAGTACTTC.

The chain employs TRBV4-3 and TRBJ1-1; D ambiguous. Trimming pared 0 bases from V and 11 bases from J, leaving 10 bases between. The CDR3 covers 12 residues. The V gene's germline CDR1 is LGHNA and CDR2 YSLEER. The chain's CDR3 is CASSQEDNRAFF. The CDR3 region has the DNA TGCGCCAGCAGCCAAGAAGACAACCGGGCTTTCTTT.

A few counts support this clone. The chain recombines TRBV19 with TRBJ1-6; TRBD1 matches at 7 bases. Trimming removed 4 bases from V and 8 bases from J; junction bases left unmatched: 8. The length of the CDR3 is 15 residues. Germline V lookup: CDR1 LNHDA, CDR2 SQIVND (reference sequence). This CDR3 is CASSTLDRRDSPLHF. Here the CDR3 DNA reads TGTGCCAGTAGTACTCTGGACAGGAGAGATTCACCCCTCCACTTT.

This chain links TRBV7-9 with TRBJ2-7, with D perhaps TRBD2 (6 bases). The germline V and J ends were trimmed by 1 base and 5 bases, with 12 bases remaining between them. Germline CDR1 is SEHNR and CDR2 is FQNEAQ (reference sequence). This CDR3 is 14 amino acids long. CDR3 protein: CASSLGGDGHEQYF. The CDR3 DNA reads TGTGCCAGCAGCTTAGGGGGGGACGGTCACGAGCAGTACTTC.

The chain is built from TRBV2 and TRBJ1-6, with 8 bases aligning to TRBD1. The CDR3 runs 14 residues. J gave up 6 bases and V 4 bases, and 2 bases lay outside the gene matches. Germline lookup yields CDR1 SNHLY and CDR2 FYNNEI. The CDR3 loop reads CASSGQGSNSPLHF. The CDR3 DNA sequence: TGTGCCAGCAGTGGACAGGGGAGTAATTCACCCCTCCACTTT.

CDR3 region: CASSPSPLEEQYF. CDR3 nucleotides: TGTGCCAGCAGCCCTAGCCCCCTAGAAGAGCAGTACTTC. The V call is TRBV9, the J call TRBJ2-7; D possibly corresponds to TRBD2 (5 bases). V lost 4 bases to trimming and J lost 7 bases, with 15 bases between them. This CDR3 has 13 amino acids. Germline CDR1 and CDR2: SGDLS and YYNGEE.

V gene TRBV19 combines with J gene TRBJ2-5; 9 nucleotides align to TRBD1. CDR3 length equals 17 residues. The junction had 12 bases not matched to a gene; V was cut back by 5 bases and J by 2 bases. From germline, CDR1 is LNHDA and CDR2 SQIVND (reference sequence). The CDR3 region has the DNA TGTGCCAGTAGTCCCCGAACCGGGACAGGGAGGCAAGAGACCCAGTACTTC. Its translation: CASSPRTGTGRQETQYF. The variable domain in full, with the rest retrieved from reference TRBV19 and TRBJ2-5, is DGGITQSPKYLFRKEGQNVTLSCEQNLNHDAMYWYRQDPGQGLRLIYYSQIVNDFQKGDIAEGYSVSREKKESFPLTVTSAQKNPTAFYLCASSPRTGTGRQETQYFGPGTRLLVL.

The chain links TRBV4-3 to TRBJ1-5; 7 bases line up with TRBD1. Unmatched junction bases numbered 4, after V lost 0 bases and J lost 5 bases. The V gene's germline CDR1 is LGHNA and CDR2 YSLEER. The CDR3 loop spans 15 amino acids. The CDR3 DNA sequence: TGCGCCAGCAGCCAAGATCGAGGGGGCGATCAGCCCCAGCATTTT. It specifies CASSQDRGGDQPQHF.

The V and J genes are TRBV11-1 and TRBJ1-2; the D gene is possibly TRBD1 (5 bases). The V gene's germline CDR1 is SGHAT and CDR2 FQDESV (reference sequence). CDR3 length: 14 amino acids. Trimming removed 5 bases from V and 8 bases from J, with 18 bases in between. CDR3 bases: TGTGCCAGCAGCCCCAAGGGGAAGGCGGAGGGCTACACCTTC. It codes for CASSPKGKAEGYTF.

The chain is built from TRBV4-2 and TRBJ2-2; 7 bases align to TRBD1. V gave up 1 base and J gave up 7 bases; unmatched junction bases: 6. The CDR3 is 15 residues long. Germline V gene lookup returns CDR1 LGHNA and CDR2 YNFKEQ. The CDR3 sequence: CASSQGDSAGGELFF. The CDR3 bases are TGTGCCAGCAGCCAAGGGGACAGCGCCGGCGGGGAGCTGTTTTTT.

The chain recombines TRBV19 with TRBJ1-6; tentatively, D is TRBD1 (5 bases). Trimming removed 3 bases at V and 9 bases at J, with 9 bases between. The germline V gene encodes CDR1 LNHDA and CDR2 SQIVND (reference sequence). The CDR3 totals 13 residues. The CDR3 DNA reads TGTGCCAGTAGTATTGGGGGGGTTTCACCCCTCCACTTT. Its protein product is CASSIGGVSPLHF.

The J gene is TRBJ1-3, the V gene TRBV11-2; 7 bases match TRBD1. Germline lookup yields CDR1 SGHAT and CDR2 FQNNGV. There are 17 residues in the CDR3. V was pared by 5 bases and J by 0 bases, with 10 bases of the junction left unmatched. CDR3 sequence reads: CASSPNFGTASGNTIYF. CDR3 DNA: TGTGCCAGCAGCCCAAATTTCGGGACAGCCTCTGGAAACACCATATATTTT.

This chain connects TRBV12-3 or TRBV12-4 to TRBJ1-2; 7 bases line up with TRBD1. The CDR3 runs to 13 residues. V gave up 7 bases and J gave up 4 bases; unmatched junction bases: 6. DNA of the CDR3: TGTGCCAGCAAAACAGGGGTCGGCTATGGCTACACCTTC. It specifies CASKTGVGYGYTF.

The gene calls are TRBV7-2 and TRBJ1-3, with 7 bases fitting TRBD1. Germline V lookup: CDR1 SGHTA, CDR2 FQGNSA. This CDR3 region has 15 residues. The junction had 7 bases not matched to a gene; V was cut back by 6 bases and J by 2 bases. This CDR3 is CASRLGTATGNTIYF. The DNA of the CDR3 is TGTGCCAGCAGGCTAGGGACAGCCACTGGAAACACCATATATTTT.

This clone was seen only a few times. The V and J genes are TRBV24-1 and TRBJ1-1, with TRBD1 matching 7 bases. Trimming took 5 bases from V and 1 from J; bases not matched to a gene: 6. Germline loops: CDR1 KGHDR, CDR2 SFDVKD. The CDR3 spans 15 residues. The DNA for the CDR3 is TGTGCCACCAGTGGCCGACAGGGTTCGAACACTGAAGCTTTCTTT. Its protein is CATSGRQGSNTEAFF.

This chain uses TRBV28 with TRBJ2-7, with 8 positions matching TRBD1. The germline V gene encodes CDR1 MDHEN and CDR2 SYDVKM. The CDR3 is made up of 15 amino acids. The ends lost 6 bases at V and 1 base at J; junction bases unmatched: 8. CDR3 nucleotide sequence: TGTGCCAGCAGGAGAGGACAGGGCGCATCCTACGAGCAGTACTTC. This gives the protein CASRRGQGASYEQYF.

The genes are TRBV2 and TRBJ1-2; 8 bases agree with TRBD1. This CDR3 region has 14 residues. The V and J ends lost 5 bases and 6 bases, in that order; junction bases with no gene match: 8. Germline assignment: CDR1 SNHLY and CDR2 FYNNEI. In DNA, the CDR3 is TGTGCCAGCAGTTCAGTTTTGACAGGGGATGGCTACACCTTC. Translating gives CASSSVLTGDGYTF.

This chain links TRBV7-7 with TRBJ2-1; the match to TRBD2 covers 10 bases. Germline loops: CDR1 SSHAT, CDR2 FNYEAQ (reference sequence). Trimming cost V 5 bases and J 7 bases; bases outside gene matches: 8. The CDR3 is made up of 15 amino acids. CDR3 sequence: CASSVSSGSGNEQFF. The CDR3 region has the DNA TGTGCCAGCAGCGTATCTAGCGGGAGTGGGAATGAGCAGTTCTTC.

The genes are TRBV9 and TRBJ2-1, with D tentatively TRBD2 (7 bases). Per the germline V gene, CDR1 is SGDLS and CDR2 is YYNGEE. There are 16 residues in the CDR3. V was clipped by 1 base and J by 8 bases, with 19 bases between them. The CDR3 loop reads CASSVYPRGGLYEQFF. The CDR3 DNA reads as TGTGCCAGCAGCGTATACCCCCGCGGGGGCCTGTATGAGCAGTTCTTC.

This clone has just one count. The chain is built from TRBV5-1 and TRBJ2-7, with 8 bases lining up with TRBD2. CDR3 length: 17 amino acids. Losses at the gene ends were 0 bases for V and 1 base for J; bases not matched to a gene: 9. The germline V gene encodes CDR1 SGHRS and CDR2 YFSETQ. The CDR3 reads CASSLGMGAGESYEQYF. As DNA, the CDR3 is TGCGCCAGCAGCTTGGGCATGGGAGCGGGGGAGTCCTACGAGCAGTACTTC.